The entry below describes one TCR beta chain. Its antigen is not identified. Germline lookup yields CDR1 ENHRY and CDR2 SYGVKD. This CDR3 has 13 amino acids. V lost 6 bases and J lost 2, with 10 bases in between. For TCRbeta, the library was prepared with unique molecular identifiers. Via MiXCR, TCRdb re-called the PCR reads, giving one row per CDR3 protein. The sample records about 200,000 distinct CDR3 sequences, roughly 9.1% being singletons. This sample was taken from a study of T-cell reconstitution after alpha-beta-depleted transplantation in children. Study conclusions and caveats: The study traced high day-60 TCRbeta diversity in some patients to surviving recipient T cells and thymic progenitors. Among T cells one year after transplant, newly produced cells accounted for most counts and diversity. Reportedly, only several hundred clones from non-depleted graft cells drove alpha-beta T-cell counts at about two months.

This specimen was PBMCs, mostly from graft donor cells, taken 360 days after TCRalphabeta/CD19-depleted stem cell transplant. The receptor was derived from a male patient between 2 and 9 years old who had a stem cell transplant for acute myeloid leukemia, so the T cells may come from the graft donor. V usage is TRBV10-3 and J usage is TRBJ2-5; D is unresolved. The chain's CDR3 is CAISLTTQETQYF. CDR3 bases: TGTGCCATCAGCCTAACTACACAAGAGACCCAGTACTTC.